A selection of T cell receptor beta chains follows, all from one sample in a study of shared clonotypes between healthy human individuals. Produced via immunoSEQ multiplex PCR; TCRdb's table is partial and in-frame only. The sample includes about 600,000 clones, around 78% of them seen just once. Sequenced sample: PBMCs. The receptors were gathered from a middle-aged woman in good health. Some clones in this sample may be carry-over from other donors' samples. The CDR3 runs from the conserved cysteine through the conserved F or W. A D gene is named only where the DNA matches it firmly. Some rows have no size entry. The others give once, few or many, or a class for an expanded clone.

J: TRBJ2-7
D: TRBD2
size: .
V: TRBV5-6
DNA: TGTGCCAGCAGCGACGCCGGGACTAGCGACGAGCAGTACTTC
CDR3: CASSDAGTSDEQYF

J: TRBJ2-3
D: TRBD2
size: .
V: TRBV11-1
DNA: TGTGCCAGCAGCTTAGTCGGGAGGGCGGGAGATACGCAGTATTTT
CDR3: CASSLVGRAGDTQYF

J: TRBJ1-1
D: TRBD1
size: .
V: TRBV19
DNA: TGTGCCAGTAGGTACAGGGGCGAAGTCCCTGAAGCTTTCTTT
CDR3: CASRYRGEVPEAFF

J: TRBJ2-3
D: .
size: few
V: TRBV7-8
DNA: TGTGCCAGCAGCTCTCTCGGGGTGACAGATACGCAGTATTTT
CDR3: CASSSLGVTDTQYF

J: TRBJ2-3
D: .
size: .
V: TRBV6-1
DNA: TGTGCCAGCAGTTTCGAGGCAGGCTTGTCAGATACGCAGTATTTT
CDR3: CASSFEAGLSDTQYF

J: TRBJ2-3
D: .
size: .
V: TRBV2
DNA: TGTGCCAGCAGTGGGTTAGGACTCGGCACAGATACGCAGTATTTT
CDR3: CASSGLGLGTDTQYF

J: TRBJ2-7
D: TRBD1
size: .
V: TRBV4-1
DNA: TGCGCCAGCAGCACTTCCAGGGGGCGAGGTGTATACGAGCAGTACTTC
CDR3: CASSTSRGRGVYEQYF

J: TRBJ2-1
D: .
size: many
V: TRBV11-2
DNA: TGTGCCAGCAGCTTTGGACAGTACAATGAGCAGTTCTTC
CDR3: CASSFGQYNEQFF

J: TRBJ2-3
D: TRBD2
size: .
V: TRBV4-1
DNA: TGCGCCAGCAGCCAAGATTTCGCGGGAGGGCCGACAGATACGCAGTATTTT
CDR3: CASSQDFAGGPTDTQYF

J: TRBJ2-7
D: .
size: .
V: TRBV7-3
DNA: TGCGCCAGCAGCCAAGCGGCCGTAGGCGGCTACGAGCAGTACTTC
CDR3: CASSQAAVGGYEQYF

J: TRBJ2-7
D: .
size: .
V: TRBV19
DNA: TGTGCCAGTAGTACGACAGTCTACGAGCAGTACTTC
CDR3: CASSTTVYEQYF

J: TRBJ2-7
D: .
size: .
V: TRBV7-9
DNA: TGCGCCAGCAGCTCCGCGCCAAGGAGCGAGCAGTACTTC
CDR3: CASSSAPRSEQYF

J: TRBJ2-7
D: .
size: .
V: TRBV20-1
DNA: TGCAGTGCTAACAGGATTTACGAGCAGTACTTC
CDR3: CSANRIYEQYF

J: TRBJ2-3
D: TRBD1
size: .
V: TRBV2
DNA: TGTGCCAGCAGTGAAGGACAGGGGACAGATACGCAGTATTTT
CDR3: CASSEGQGTDTQYF

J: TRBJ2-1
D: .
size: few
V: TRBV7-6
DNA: TGTGCCAGCAGCGGGGACACATACAATGAGCAGTTCTTC
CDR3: CASSGDTYNEQFF

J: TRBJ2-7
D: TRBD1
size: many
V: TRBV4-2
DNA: TGTGCCAGCAGCCAGGGCGGGGGACAGGGTCGCGAGCAGTACTTC
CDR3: CASSQGGGQGREQYF

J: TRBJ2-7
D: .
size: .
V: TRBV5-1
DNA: TGCGCCAGCGGCGCCCGGGAATACGAGCAGTACTTC
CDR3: CASGAREYEQYF

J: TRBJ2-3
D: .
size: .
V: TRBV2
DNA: TGTGCCAGCACCTCCGGGGGGCGGGTAGATACGCAGTATTTT
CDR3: CASTSGGRVDTQYF

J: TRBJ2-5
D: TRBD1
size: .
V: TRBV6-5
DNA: TGTGCCAGCGGGGAGCAGGGGGCGATGGAGACCCAGTACTTC
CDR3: CASGEQGAMETQYF

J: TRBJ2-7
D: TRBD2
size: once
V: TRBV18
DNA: TGTGCCAGCTCACCATTAAGGACTAGCGGAAATATCTACGAGCAGTACTTC
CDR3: CASSPLRTSGNIYEQYF

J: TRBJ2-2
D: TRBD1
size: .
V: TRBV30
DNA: TGTGCCTGGAGTGTATTTCCGGGACAGCTGATAACGGAAGCGAACACCGGGGAGCTGCTTTTT
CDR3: CAWSVFPGQLITEANTGELLF

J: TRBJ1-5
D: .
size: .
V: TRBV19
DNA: TGTGCCAGTACCCCTGGAATTTCCAATCAGCCCCAGCATTTT
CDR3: CASTPGISNQPQHF

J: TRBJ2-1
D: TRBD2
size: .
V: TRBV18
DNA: TGTGCCAGCTCACCGACTAGCGGGAACCATGAGCAGTTCTTC
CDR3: CASSPTSGNHEQFF

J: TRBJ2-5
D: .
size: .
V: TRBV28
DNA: TGTGCCATCGCCCCCGGGGGGACAAGGGAGACCCAGTACTTC
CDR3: CAIAPGGTRETQYF

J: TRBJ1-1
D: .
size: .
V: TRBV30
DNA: TGTGCCTGGAGTCCCCTGGCGAACACTGAGGCTTTCTTT
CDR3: CAWSPLANTEAFF

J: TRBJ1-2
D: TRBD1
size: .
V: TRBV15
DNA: TGTGCCACCAGCGGACAGGGTTATGGCTACACCTTC
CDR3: CATSGQGYGYTF

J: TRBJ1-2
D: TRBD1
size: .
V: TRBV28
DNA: TGTGCCAGCAGTTTACCCAGGGGACAGGGGAAGGGTGGCTACACCTTC
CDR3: CASSLPRGQGKGGYTF

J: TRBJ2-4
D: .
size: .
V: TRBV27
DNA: TGTGCCAGCAGTCCAGGGGTCGGAAACATTCAGTACTTC
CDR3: CASSPGVGNIQYF

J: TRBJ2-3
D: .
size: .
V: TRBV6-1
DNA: TGTGCCAGCAGTGATTCCGGGAACACAGATACGCAGTATTTT
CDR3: CASSDSGNTDTQYF

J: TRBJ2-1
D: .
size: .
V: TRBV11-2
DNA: TGTGCCAGCAGCTTTGGGGGCGCGGAGTTCTTC
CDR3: CASSFGGAEFF

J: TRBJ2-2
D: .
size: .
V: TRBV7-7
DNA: TGTGCTAGCAGCTTAGAGAGCGGGGAGCTGTTTTTT
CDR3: CASSLESGELFF

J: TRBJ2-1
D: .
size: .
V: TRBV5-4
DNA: TGTGCCAGCAGCTTGGCCATGGGGGCTAGTAGAGTTGAGCAGTTCTTC
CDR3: CASSLAMGASRVEQFF

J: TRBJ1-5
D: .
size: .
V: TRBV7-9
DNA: TGTGCCAGCAGCCGGAGCGGAAACAATCAGCCCCAGCATTTT
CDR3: CASSRSGNNQPQHF

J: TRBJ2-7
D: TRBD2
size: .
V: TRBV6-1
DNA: TGTGCCAGCAGTGAAGCCGGGGGGGCCTACTTC
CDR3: CASSEAGGAYF

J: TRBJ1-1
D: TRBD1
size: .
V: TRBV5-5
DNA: TGTGCCAGCAGCCTACACAAGAGAGAGGGGGCCATGATGAACACTGAAGCTTTCTTT
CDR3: CASSLHKREGAMMNTEAFF

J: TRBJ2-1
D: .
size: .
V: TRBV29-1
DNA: TGCAGCGTTGACGGGGAAACGGGCAATGAGCAGTTCTTC
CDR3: CSVDGETGNEQFF

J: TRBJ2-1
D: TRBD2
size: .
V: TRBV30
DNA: TGTGCCTGGAGCGGGGGACTAGCGGCATTAAGTGAGCAGTTCTTC
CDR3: CAWSGGLAALSEQFF

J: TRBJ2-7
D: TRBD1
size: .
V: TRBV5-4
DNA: TGTGCCAGCAGCTTGGCGACAGGGGAGTTCTACGAGCAGTACTTC
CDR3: CASSLATGEFYEQYF

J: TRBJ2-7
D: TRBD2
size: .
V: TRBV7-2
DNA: TGTGCCAGCAGTTCCTCGGGACTAGGCCTTTCCTACGAGCAGTACTTC
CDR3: CASSSSGLGLSYEQYF

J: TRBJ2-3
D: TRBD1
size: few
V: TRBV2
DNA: TGTGCCAGCAGTGAAGCGGGGACAGGGGCCGGCACAGATACGCAGTATTTT
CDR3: CASSEAGTGAGTDTQYF

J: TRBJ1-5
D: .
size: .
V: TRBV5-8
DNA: TGTGCCAGCAGCTTGGTAGTCACTTTGAGCAATCAGCCCCAGCATTTT
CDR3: CASSLVVTLSNQPQHF

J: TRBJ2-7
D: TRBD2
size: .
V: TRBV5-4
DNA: TGTGCCAGCAGCATGGACCCGACTAGCGGAGCCTACGAGCAGTACTTC
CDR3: CASSMDPTSGAYEQYF

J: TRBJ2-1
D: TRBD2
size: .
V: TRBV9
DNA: TGTGCCAGCAGCGTAGCTCACGAGCGGGAGCTCACCAATGAGCAGTTCTTC
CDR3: CASSVAHERELTNEQFF

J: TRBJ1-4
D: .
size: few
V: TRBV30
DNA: TGTGCCTGGGACGCGGGGGTGGAAAAACTGTTTTTT
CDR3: CAWDAGVEKLFF

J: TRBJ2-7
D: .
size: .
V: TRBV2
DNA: TGTGCCAGCAGTGGGGACGGTACCTACGAGCAGTACTTC
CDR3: CASSGDGTYEQYF

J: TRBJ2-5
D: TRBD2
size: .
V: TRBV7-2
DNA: TGTGCCAGCAGCTTTCGACTAGCTCTGGGAGAGACCCAGTACTTC
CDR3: CASSFRLALGETQYF

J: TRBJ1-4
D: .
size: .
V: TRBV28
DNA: TGTGCCAGCAAGGGGGGCGGAACTAATGAAAAACTGTTTTTT
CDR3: CASKGGGTNEKLFF

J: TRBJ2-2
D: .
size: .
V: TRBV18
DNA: TGTGCCAGCTCACCACAAATGAACACCGGGGAGCTGTTTTTT
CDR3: CASSPQMNTGELFF

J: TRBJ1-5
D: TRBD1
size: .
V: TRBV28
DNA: TGTGCCAGCAGTTTATGGGGACAGGGGCGACAGCCCCAGCATTTT
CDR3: CASSLWGQGRQPQHF

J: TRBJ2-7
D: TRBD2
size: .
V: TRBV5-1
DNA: TGCGCCAGCAGCTTGAGGCTAGCGGGAGCCCACGAGCAGTACTTC
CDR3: CASSLRLAGAHEQYF

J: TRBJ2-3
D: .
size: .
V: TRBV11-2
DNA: TGTGCCAGCTTCGGGGGACGCGGGACTAGCACAGATACGCAGTATTTT
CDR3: CASFGGRGTSTDTQYF

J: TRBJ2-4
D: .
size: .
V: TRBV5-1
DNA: TGCGCCAGCAGCTTGGCCGCGGCGTCGGTGAACATTCAGTACTTC
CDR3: CASSLAAASVNIQYF

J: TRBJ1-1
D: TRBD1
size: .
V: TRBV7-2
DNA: TGTGCCAGCAGCTTATTCGGACAGGGTGAAGCTCTCTTT
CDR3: CASSLFGQGEALF

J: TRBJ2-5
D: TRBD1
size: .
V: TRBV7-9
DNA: TGTGCCAGCAGCTTACCCCTTAGGACAGGGATTTATCGAGAGACCCAGTACTTC
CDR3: CASSLPLRTGIYRETQYF

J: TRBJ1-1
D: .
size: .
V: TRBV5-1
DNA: TGCGCCAGCAGCTTGGCCCTGGGTATGGACACTGAAGCTTTCTTT
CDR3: CASSLALGMDTEAFF

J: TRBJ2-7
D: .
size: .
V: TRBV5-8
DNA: TGTGCCAGCAGCTTTAATTCTCAGAACGAGCAGTACTTC
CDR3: CASSFNSQNEQYF

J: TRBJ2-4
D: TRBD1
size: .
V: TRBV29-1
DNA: TGCAGCGTTGTGTCTGGGACAGGGGACGAAAACATTCAGTACTTC
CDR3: CSVVSGTGDENIQYF